A selection of T cell receptor beta chains follows, all from one sample in a study of cytomegalovirus exposure and HLA in healthy donors. Sequenced by immunoSEQ multiplex PCR; TCRdb stores in-frame clones only, minus some. The sample lists about 150,000 clones, around 84% occurring once. The sample consisted of PBMCs. These receptors were taken from a boy aged 2 to 10 in good health and CMV-seronegative. CDR3s include the opening cysteine and the closing phenylalanine or tryptophan. The D gene is left open where the match is weak. Size is stated for part of the rows, as once, few or many counts, or as a class when the clone is expanded.

D gene,J gene,clone size,V gene,CDR3 protein,CDR3 DNA
TRBD1,TRBJ2-7,NA,TRBV19,CASSIGRDRAHEQYF,TGTGCCAGTAGTATAGGAAGAGACAGGGCCCACGAGCAGTACTTC
TRBD1,TRBJ1-1,NA,TRBV6-5,CASSYQGGAGEAFF,TGTGCCAGCAGTTACCAGGGGGGTGCAGGTGAAGCTTTCTTT
NA,TRBJ2-7,NA,TRBV4-3,CASSQEPGTYEQYF,TGCGCCAGCAGCCAAGAGCCAGGGACCTACGAGCAGTACTTC
TRBD1,TRBJ2-1,NA,TRBV7-6,CASNKIQGALNEQFF,TGTGCCAGCAACAAAATCCAGGGGGCCCTCAATGAGCAGTTCTTC
NA,TRBJ2-1,NA,TRBV18,CASSPPTDSYNEQFF,TGTGCCAGCTCACCACCTACAGATTCCTACAATGAGCAGTTCTTC
NA,TRBJ2-7,NA,TRBV27,CASRRAQGGSYEQYF,TGTGCCAGCAGGCGGGCCCAGGGAGGCTCCTACGAGCAGTACTTC
NA,TRBJ1-1,NA,TRBV5-4,CASSLAFRGNTEAFF,TGTGCCAGCAGCTTGGCGTTCAGGGGAAACACTGAAGCTTTCTTT
TRBD1,TRBJ1-6,NA,TRBV30,CAWSQLQGAPLHF,TGTGCCTGGAGTCAATTACAGGGGGCACCCCTCCACTTT
NA,TRBJ2-3,NA,TRBV5-1,CASSLGQASEIDTQYF,TGCGCCAGCAGCTTGGGACAGGCTTCGGAAATAGATACGCAGTATTTT
NA,TRBJ1-2,NA,TRBV18,CASSLTARTVFGYTF,TGTGCCAGCTCACTTACCGCCCGGACAGTCTTCGGCTACACCTTC
NA,TRBJ2-2,once,TRBV6-5,CASGRNTGELFF,TGTGCCAGCGGGAGGAACACCGGGGAGCTGTTTTTT
NA,TRBJ1-4,NA,TRBV29-1,CSVVSPSNEKLFF,TGCAGCGTTGTTTCTCCTAGCAATGAAAAACTGTTTTTT
NA,TRBJ2-3,NA,TRBV10-3,CAISDNTDTQYF,TGTGCCATCAGTGACAACACAGATACGCAGTATTTT
NA,TRBJ1-1,NA,TRBV7-9,CASSLALGGMNTEAFF,TGTGCCAGCAGCTTAGCGCTTGGCGGCATGAACACTGAAGCTTTCTTT
TRBD2,TRBJ2-2,NA,TRBV18,CASSPGGSSEELFF,TGTGCCAGCTCACCGGGCGGGAGTAGCGAGGAGCTGTTTTTT
TRBD2,TRBJ2-1,NA,TRBV5-4,CASSLTSGSSYNEQFF,TGTGCCAGCAGCTTGACTAGCGGGAGCTCCTACAATGAGCAGTTCTTC
NA,TRBJ2-5,NA,TRBV19,CASRGDFQETQYF,TGTGCCAGTAGAGGGGACTTTCAAGAGACCCAGTACTTC
TRBD1,TRBJ1-1,NA,TRBV15,CATSRGANRGRPLEAFF,TGTGCCACCAGCAGAGGGGCCAACAGGGGCCGACCTCTTGAAGCTTTCTTT
NA,TRBJ2-2,NA,TRBV12-2,CASRTKTSGRASGELFF,TGTGCAAGTCGCACAAAAACTAGCGGGAGGGCCTCCGGGGAGCTGTTTTTT
NA,TRBJ1-2,once,TRBV11-2,CASSLATTYGYTF,TGTGCCAGCAGCTTAGCCACTACCTATGGCTACACCTTC
TRBD2,TRBJ2-3,NA,TRBV19,CASSTSGRSDTQYF,TGTGCCAGTAGTACTAGCGGGAGGTCAGATACGCAGTATTTT
TRBD2,TRBJ2-1,NA,TRBV10-3,CAISESTRERTFF,TGTGCCATCAGTGAGTCAACGCGGGAGAGGACGTTCTTC
NA,TRBJ2-2,once,TRBV5-1,CASSLDSRGRTGELFF,TGCGCCAGCAGCTTGGATTCCCGAGGCCGCACCGGGGAGCTGTTTTTT
TRBD2,TRBJ2-1,NA,TRBV28,CASSWDYRTYNEQFF,TGTGCCAGCAGCTGGGACTACCGAACCTACAATGAGCAGTTCTTC
NA,TRBJ2-1,NA,TRBV28,CASVPGTGDNEQFF,TGTGCCAGCGTCCCCGGGACTGGTGACAATGAGCAGTTCTTC
TRBD1,TRBJ1-4,NA,TRBV7-6,CASSLGGQGLEKLFF,TGTGCCAGCAGCTTAGGGGGACAGGGGCTGGAAAAACTGTTTTTT